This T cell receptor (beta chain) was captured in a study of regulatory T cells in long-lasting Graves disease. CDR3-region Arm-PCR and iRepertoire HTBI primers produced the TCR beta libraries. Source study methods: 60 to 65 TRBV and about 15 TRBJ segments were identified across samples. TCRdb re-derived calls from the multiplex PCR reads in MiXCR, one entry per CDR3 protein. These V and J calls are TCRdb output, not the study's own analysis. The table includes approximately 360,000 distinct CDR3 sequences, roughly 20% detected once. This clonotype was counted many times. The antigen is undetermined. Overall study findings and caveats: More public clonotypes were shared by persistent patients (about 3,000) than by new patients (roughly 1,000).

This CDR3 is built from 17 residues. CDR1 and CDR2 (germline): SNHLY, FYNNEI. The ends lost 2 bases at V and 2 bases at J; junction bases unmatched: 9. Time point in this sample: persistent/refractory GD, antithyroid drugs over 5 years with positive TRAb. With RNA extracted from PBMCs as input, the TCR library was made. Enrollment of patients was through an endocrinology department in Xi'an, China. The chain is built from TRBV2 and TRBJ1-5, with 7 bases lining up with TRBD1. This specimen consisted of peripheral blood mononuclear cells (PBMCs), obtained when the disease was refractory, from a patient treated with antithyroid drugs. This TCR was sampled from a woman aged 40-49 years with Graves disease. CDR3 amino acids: CASSEQPRTGRNQPQHF. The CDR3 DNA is TGTGCCAGCAGTGAACAACCCCGGACAGGACGCAATCAGCCCCAGCATTTT.